Listed below are T cell receptor beta chains from one sample, sequenced in a study of shared clonotypes between healthy human individuals. Only in-frame clones appear in the TCRdb table, and some are missing; sequencing was by immunoSEQ multiplex PCR. The sample lists about 490,000 clones; over 70% were seen once. The specimen sequenced was PBMCs. The receptors come from a woman aged 40 to 49 in good health. Some clones in this sample may be carry-over from other donors' samples. Each CDR3 is given with its conserved first and last residue. A D gene is named only where the DNA matches it firmly. Clone size is shown for a subset of rows, as once, few, many or a class of expanded clone.

d_call	v_call	clone_size	j_call	cdr3_aa	cdr3_nt
-	TRBV30	-	TRBJ2-5	CAWNWNLGAGTQYF	TGTGCCTGGAACTGGAATCTGGGGGCAGGGACCCAGTACTTC
-	TRBV7-9	-	TRBJ1-2	CASSLGGLYYGYTF	TGTGCCAGCAGCTTAGGGGGACTTTACTATGGCTACACCTTC
TRBD1	TRBV11-3	-	TRBJ2-7	CASNHAGTGPPLSSYEQYF	TGTGCCAGCAACCACGCAGGGACAGGCCCGCCCTTGAGCTCCTACGAGCAGTACTTC
-	TRBV19	-	TRBJ2-5	CASSTNRGAVQETQYF	TGTGCCAGTAGTACCAACCGAGGGGCGGTCCAAGAGACCCAGTACTTC
-	TRBV2	-	TRBJ2-5	CASSKGTKETQYF	TGTGCCAGCAGTAAGGGGACCAAAGAGACCCAGTACTTC
-	TRBV9	-	TRBJ2-1	CASSVAGGATNEQFF	TGTGCCAGCAGCGTAGCAGGGGGGGCTACAAATGAGCAGTTCTTC
-	TRBV30	-	TRBJ1-3	CAWTGGRALTSGNTIYF	TGTGCCTGGACGGGCGGCAGGGCTCTTACCTCTGGAAACACCATATATTTT
-	TRBV27	-	TRBJ1-5	CASSLHGSNQPQHF	TGTGCCAGCAGTTTACACGGAAGCAATCAGCCCCAGCATTTT
TRBD2	TRBV11-3	-	TRBJ2-1	CASSLDRLAPYNEQFF	TGTGCCAGCAGCTTAGACCGACTAGCGCCCTACAATGAGCAGTTCTTC
TRBD2	TRBV28	-	TRBJ2-3	CASSFALAGTTDTQYF	TGTGCCAGCAGTTTCGCACTAGCGGGAACCACAGATACGCAGTATTTT
TRBD1	TRBV7-8	-	TRBJ1-4	CASSLAWTGRTQGTNEKLFF	TGTGCCAGCAGCTTAGCGTGGACAGGGAGGACACAGGGAACTAATGAAAAACTGTTTTTT
TRBD1	TRBV7-2	few	TRBJ1-1	CASSLGPPGTGGTEAFF	TGTGCCAGCAGCTTAGGGCCCCCCGGGACAGGGGGCACTGAAGCTTTCTTT